The 31 T cell receptor beta chains below all came from one sample that was sequenced in a study of CD8+CD57+ T cells in acquired aplastic anemia. Investigators profiled TCR beta VDJ and CDR3 from genomic DNA template. TCRdb itself ran the reads through MiXCR, one entry per CDR3 protein. The repertoire consists of hundreds of thousands of distinct CDR3 sequences, with over 25% occurring once and the leading ten covering less than 1%. All patients picked for sequencing had shown, by flow cytometry, an expansion of CD8+CD57+ cells. The sequenced material came from sorted CD4+, CD8+, or CD8+CD57+ T cells (not recorded which) from PBMCs. The source is a human donor with aplastic anemia.

This clonotype was found a few times. The chain uses TRBV3-1 and TRBJ1-4; D perhaps matches TRBD1 (6 bases). CDR1 is LGHDT, CDR2 YNNKEL, per germline (reference sequence). V was pared by 0 bases and J by 10 bases, with 18 bases between. CDR3 length: 16 residues. The CDR3 region is CASSQEKSGTRGKLFF. The CDR3 DNA sequence: TGTGCCAGCAGCCAAGAAAAGAGCGGGACCAGGGGAAAACTGTTTTTT.

Comment on this clonotype: This may arise from a read error, as a much more abundant clone is one base away. V and J are TRBV19 and TRBJ2-5; D assignment may be TRBD1 or TRBD2 (6 bases each). CDR1 and CDR2 from the germline V gene are LNHDA and SQIVND (reference sequence). The CDR3 consists of 11 residues. The CDR3 coding sequence is TGTGCCAGTAGTATAGCGGGGGCCCAGTGCTTC. It encodes CASSIAGAQCF.

V and J are TRBV5-1 and TRBJ1-4; D is possibly TRBD1 (6 bases). Germline V gene lookup returns CDR1 SGHRS and CDR2 YFSETQ. The CDR3 is 15 amino acids. V lost 4 bases and J 4 bases, leaving 14 bases between the germline ends. The CDR3 nucleotides are TGCGCCAGCAGCACCTCGGACAGAATTAATGAAAAACTGTTTTTT. Protein sequence: CASSTSDRINEKLFF.

In nucleotides, the CDR3 is TGTGCCAGCAGTGAATTCCACGCTACCTATGGCTACACCTTC. Protein: CASSEFHATYGYTF. The chain couples TRBV25-1 to TRBJ1-2, with D unresolved. V shed 1 base and J shed 4 bases, with 10 bases lying between them. The CDR3 covers 14 residues. Germline lookup yields CDR1 MGHDK and CDR2 SYGVNS.

This clonotype showed up just a few times. V is TRBV3-1 and J is TRBJ1-5, with D unclear. Germline V gives CDR1 LGHDT, CDR2 YNNKEL (reference sequence). Between the trimmed V and J ends, which lost 3 bases and 6 bases, there was a span of 6 bases. This CDR3 contains 12 residues. This chain's CDR3 is CASSHLGQPQHF. CDR3 sequence (DNA): TGTGCCAGCAGCCATTTGGGTCAGCCCCAGCATTTT.

The chain is built from TRBV5-4 and TRBJ1-2; 7 nucleotides match TRBD1. The germline V gene has CDR1 SGHNT and CDR2 YYREEE (reference sequence). The CDR3 totals 14 residues. V was clipped by 3 bases and J by 2 bases; unmatched bases: 4. CDR3 in DNA: TGTGCCAGCAGCTCGCCGACAGGGAACTATGGCTACACCTTC. This gives the protein CASSSPTGNYGYTF.

This chain joins TRBV7-3 and TRBJ2-2; D tentatively reads TRBD1 or TRBD2 (5 bases each). V dropped 5 bases and J dropped 1 base, with 11 bases sitting between them. The CDR3 totals 15 residues. Germline V gene lookup returns CDR1 SGHTA and CDR2 FQGTGA. CDR3 in DNA: TGTGCCAGCAGCCTTCTGGGGGTGAACACCGGGGAGCTGTTTTTT. It codes for CASSLLGVNTGELFF.

This sequence joins TRBV20-1 and TRBJ2-1, with no clear D. The CDR3 has 13 residues. CDR1 is DFQATT, CDR2 SNEGSKA, per germline (reference sequence). The ends were cut back, 8 bases at V and 0 bases at J, with 11 bases in the middle. The CDR3 DNA reads TGCAGTATTCGAAAAAGCTCCTACAATGAGCAGTTCTTC. Amino acid sequence: CSIRKSSYNEQFF.

Many counts were recorded for this clonotype. The rearrangement joins TRBV15 to TRBJ1-2, with 8 bases matching TRBD1. In germline, CDR1 is LNHNV, CDR2 YYDKDF (reference sequence). The CDR3 length is 15 residues. Losses at the gene ends were 2 bases for V and 8 bases for J; bases not matched to a gene: 10. The CDR3 spells CATSRPGQGWGGYTF. DNA for the CDR3: TGTGCCACCAGCAGACCTGGACAGGGTTGGGGAGGCTACACCTTC.

The chain carries TRBV5-1 and TRBJ1-2, with D possibly being TRBD1 (6 bases). Trimming removed 1 base from V and 8 bases from J, with 12 bases in between. Per the germline V gene, CDR1 is SGHRS and CDR2 is YFSETQ. This CDR3 has 13 amino acids. The CDR3 DNA is TGCGCCAGCAGCTTGAACGGGGGCGAAGGCTACACCTTC. It yields the protein CASSLNGGEGYTF.

This clonotype has a count of ten or more. The V gene is TRBV25-1, the J gene TRBJ1-3; D is unclear. The germline CDR1 and CDR2 sequences are MGHDK and SYGVNS. This CDR3 has 11 residues. V gave up 6 bases and J gave up 4 bases, with 4 bases separating them. The CDR3 nucleotides read TGTGCCAGCAGGGAAGGAAACACCATATATTTT. It codes for CASREGNTIYF.

The chain links TRBV19 to TRBJ2-6; 10 positions match TRBD2. The CDR3 is made up of 19 amino acids. From germline, CDR1 is LNHDA and CDR2 SQIVND (reference sequence). CDR3 loop: CASLHIGTSVTSGANVLTF. The CDR3 DNA follows: TGTGCTAGTTTACATATTGGGACTAGCGTTACCTCTGGGGCCAACGTCCTGACTTTC. Full variable domain (missing parts from reference TRBV19 and TRBJ2-6): DGGITQSPKYLFRKEGQNVTLSCEQNLNHDAMYWYRQDPGQGLRLIYYSQIVNDFQKGDIAEGYSVSREKKESFPLTVTSAQKNPTAFYLCASLHIGTSVTSGANVLTFGAGSRLTVL.

This clonotype has ten or more counts. The chain links TRBV29-1 to TRBJ1-1, with D perhaps matching TRBD1 (5 bases). CDR1 is SQVTM, CDR2 ANQGSEA, per germline. This CDR3 spans 14 amino acids. Trimming removed 3 bases at V and 5 bases at J, with 16 bases between. CDR3 coding DNA: TGCAGCGTTGAGAGATTGGGGCTGGGAACTGAAGCTTTCTTT. Its protein product is CSVERLGLGTEAFF.

This clonotype was counted ten times or more. The chain has TRBV7-2 and TRBJ1-5, with D unclear. The V and J ends lost 5 bases and 10 bases respectively, with 12 bases between them. CDR1 and CDR2 (germline): SGHTA, FQGNSA. The CDR3 spans 12 residues. The CDR3 is CASSPNFQPQHF. DNA of the CDR3: TGTGCCAGCAGCCCAAATTTTCAACCCCAGCATTTT.

The chain recombines TRBV20-1 with TRBJ1-1, with D possibly TRBD1 on 6 matching bases. The CDR3 loop spans 13 amino acids. The germline V gene encodes CDR1 DFQATT and CDR2 SNEGSKA (reference sequence). The V end lost 3 bases, the J end lost 4 bases, and 12 bases lay between the germline ends. DNA for the CDR3: TGCAGTGCTAGTCGACAGGCGAGCACTGAAGCTTTCTTT. It codes for CSASRQASTEAFF.

This clonotype was observed at least ten times. The chain has TRBV5-1 and TRBJ2-7; 9 bases are a match to TRBD2. This CDR3 has 15 residues. With V trimmed by 3 bases and J by 3 bases, 7 bases remained unmatched. The germline V gene encodes CDR1 SGHRS and CDR2 YFSETQ. The CDR3 is CASSSGLAPNYEQYF. The DNA for the CDR3 is TGCGCCAGCAGCTCGGGACTAGCCCCGAACTACGAGCAGTACTTC.

This clonotype has a count of ten or more. The chain employs TRBV10-2 and TRBJ2-6; no clear D gene. V lost 3 bases, J lost 0 bases, and 6 bases lay in between. CDR1 and CDR2 from the germline V gene are WSHSY and SAAADI. The CDR3 contains 15 residues. CDR3 protein: CASSDRFSGANVLTF. CDR3 sequence (DNA): TGCGCCAGCAGTGATAGATTCTCTGGGGCCAACGTCCTGACTTTC.

This clonotype was seen more than once but under ten times. This chain joins TRBV5-5 and TRBJ2-2; TRBD2 aligns across 7 bases. V trimming: 4 bases; J trimming: 4 bases; junction bases outside the gene matches: 7. CDR3 length equals 15 residues. Germline V gene lookup returns CDR1 SGHKS and CDR2 YYEKEE (reference sequence). The CDR3 DNA is TGTGCCAGCAGCGTTTCGGGAGGCGCCACCGGGGAGCTGTTTTTT. Its translation is CASSVSGGATGELFF.

As to this clonotype: The junction departs from the called germline gene at one end, perhaps through a read error. This chain joins TRBV25-1 and TRBJ1-1; D remains ambiguous. The V gene's germline CDR1 is MGHDK and CDR2 SYGVNS. The CDR3 runs to 13 residues. CDR3 amino acids: CASSEALITEASF. The CDR3 DNA is TGTGCCAGCAGTGAAGCGTTAATTACTGAAGCTTCCTTT.

The chain links TRBV5-4 to TRBJ2-4; perhaps TRBD2 as D (6 bases). Trimming pared 0 bases from V and 8 bases from J, leaving 24 bases between. CDR1 and CDR2 (germline): SGHNT, YYREEE (reference sequence). The CDR3 runs 18 residues. CDR3 DNA: TGTGCCAGCAGCTTGGTGACTAGACCTAATGAGGGTACTGACATTCAGTACTTC. Amino acids: CASSLVTRPNEGTDIQYF.

CDR3 DNA: TGTGCCAGCAGGCTGACAGGGCGCTTGGGGGACACTGAAGCTTTCTTT. As protein: CASRLTGRLGDTEAFF. The rearrangement uses TRBV2 and TRBJ1-1, with TRBD1 matching over 7 bases. Germline-derived CDR1 and CDR2 are SNHLY and FYNNEI. V lost 6 bases to trimming and J lost 3 bases; unmatched junction nucleotides: 13. CDR3 length: 16 amino acids.

This clonotype was seen at least ten times. This chain uses TRBV5-1 with TRBJ1-2, with a possible D match to TRBD1 (5 bases). In germline, CDR1 is SGHRS, CDR2 YFSETQ. V shed 2 bases and J shed 4 bases, with 9 bases lying between them. CDR3 length: 13 amino acids. CDR3 DNA: TGCGCCAGCAGCTTAGAAGACAGCTATGGCTACACCTTC. Translating gives CASSLEDSYGYTF.

This clonotype was seen a handful of times. The rearrangement links TRBV30 to TRBJ1-5; D might be TRBD1 (5 bases). Per the germline V gene, CDR1 is GTSNPN and CDR2 is SVGIG (reference sequence). The CDR3 is made up of 12 amino acids. CDR3 residues: CASGRGDQPQHF. In nucleotides, the CDR3 is TGTGCTTCGGGGCGGGGGGATCAGCCCCAGCATTTT.

Only a few counts were recorded for this clonotype. The chain employs TRBV14 and TRBJ2-3; TRBD2 agrees at 10 bases. Trimming cost V 0 bases and J 5 bases; bases outside gene matches: 8. Germline lookup yields CDR1 SGHDN and CDR2 FVKESK. This CDR3 is 17 amino acids long. The CDR3 DNA follows: TGTGCCAGCAGCCAAGATTTCCTAGCGGGAGTTATAGATACGCAGTATTTT. Amino acids: CASSQDFLAGVIDTQYF. Full variable domain (missing parts from reference TRBV14 and TRBJ2-3): EAGVTQFPSHSVIEKGQTVTLRCDPISGHDNLYWYRRVMGKEIKFLLHFVKESKQDESGMPNNRFLAERTGGTYSTLKVQPAELEDSGVYFCASSQDFLAGVIDTQYFGPGTRLTVL.

Note on this clonotype: Possible read error: a much larger clone is one base away. CDR3 nucleotides: TGTGCCAGCGTGGCAGGGGAAAGCTATGGCTACACCTTC. Amino acids: CASVAGESYGYTF. The gene calls are TRBV12-3 or TRBV12-4 and TRBJ1-2; D might be TRBD1 (6 bases). V was trimmed by 8 bases and J by 4 bases, leaving 14 bases between them. This CDR3 has 13 residues.

The V and J genes are TRBV20-1 and TRBJ2-7, with D maybe TRBD2 (6 bases). Germline V gene lookup returns CDR1 DFQATT and CDR2 SNEGSKA (reference sequence). CDR3 length equals 15 residues. Trimming removed 1 base from V and 6 bases from J, with 19 bases in between. The CDR3 spells CSARGLLALPSEQYF. The CDR3, as DNA: TGCAGTGCTAGAGGTTTGCTAGCGTTGCCGAGCGAGCAGTACTTC.

This chain uses TRBV6-7 with TRBJ2-7; 7 bases map to TRBD1. Being an ORF, TRBV6-7 has a function that is uncertain. V lost 5 bases to trimming and J lost 5 bases; unmatched junction nucleotides: 6. This CDR3 spans 13 amino acids. CDR3 residues: CASSEGAFDEQYF. The CDR3 DNA reads as TGTGCCAGCAGTGAGGGGGCTTTTGACGAGCAGTACTTC.

A few counts support this clonotype. The chain uses TRBV6-1 and TRBJ1-2; D might be TRBD1 (5 bases). This CDR3 comprises 13 residues. CDR1 is MNHNS, CDR2 SASEGT, per germline. Trimming left V 3 bases short and J 7 bases short, with 12 bases between. CDR3 sequence reads: CASSDWKGSGYTF. The CDR3 DNA is TGTGCCAGCAGTGATTGGAAGGGGAGTGGCTACACCTTC.

Regarding this clonotype: A much larger clone differs by one base, so this may be a read error. This chain links TRBV7-2 with TRBJ2-7; D is undetermined. The CDR3 is 12 amino acids. Germline V CDR1 and CDR2: SGHTA, FQGNSA. The CDR3 loop is CASSHSTYEQCF. In DNA form, the CDR3 reads TGTGCCAGCAGCCATTCGACCTACGAGCAGTGCTTC. Full variable domain (missing parts from reference TRBV7-2 and TRBJ2-7): GAGVSQSPSNKVTEKGKDVELRCDPISGHTALYWYRQSLGQGLEFLIYFQGNSAPDKSGLPSDRFSAERTGGSVSTLTIQRTQQEDSAVYLCASSHSTYEQCFGPGTRLTVT.

This clonotype showed up many times. The rearrangement uses TRBV7-9 and TRBJ2-7, with a possible D match to TRBD1 (6 bases). The CDR3 totals 15 residues. The germline V gene encodes CDR1 SEHNR and CDR2 FQNEAQ (reference sequence). Trimming pared 5 bases from V and 3 bases from J, leaving 17 bases between. In DNA form, the CDR3 reads TGTGCCAGCAGCAAACAGGGTGCCCACCTCTACGAGCAGTACTTC. Translating it yields CASSKQGAHLYEQYF.

In this sample, this clonotype turned up a few times. The V call is TRBV10-3, the J call TRBJ1-2; D remains ambiguous. The CDR3 has 12 residues. In germline, CDR1 is ENHRY, CDR2 SYGVKD. The V and J ends lost 11 bases and 7 bases respectively, with 17 bases between them. In DNA, the CDR3 is TGTGCCTGGGATGAGGATGGTGGTGGCTACACCTTC. This gives the protein CAWDEDGGGYTF.